The rows below give T cell receptor beta chains drawn from one sample of a study of blood T cell repertoires in COVID-19. Profiled with immunoSEQ multiplex PCR; TCRdb holds only in-frame clones, not every one. The data hold roughly 250,000 clones, with approximately 80% observed a single time. What was sequenced was peripheral blood. The receptors come from a woman aged 60-70 years with active or convalescent COVID-19. The CDR3 runs from the conserved cysteine through the conserved F or W. Fields, in order: clone size, J gene, CDR3 length, V gene, D gene, CDR3 DNA, CDR3 protein. The D gene is left open where the match is weak. Clone size is shown for a subset of rows, as once, few, many or a class of expanded clone.

clone_size: -
j_call: TRBJ1-3
cdr3_length: 18
v_call: TRBV5-1
d_call: -
cdr3_nt: TGCGCCAGCAGCTTAGATGGGGCAGGATCCTCCTCTGGAAACACCATATATTTT
cdr3_aa: CASSLDGAGSSSGNTIYF

clone_size: -
j_call: TRBJ2-7
cdr3_length: 16
v_call: TRBV4-1
d_call: -
cdr3_nt: TGCGCCAGCAGCCAAGATAGGGGTGGGCGATTCTACGAGCAGTACTTC
cdr3_aa: CASSQDRGGRFYEQYF

clone_size: -
j_call: TRBJ1-1
cdr3_length: 13
v_call: TRBV2
d_call: -
cdr3_nt: TGTGCCAGCAGTGAAGCTGAAGCCTCTGAAGCTTTCTTT
cdr3_aa: CASSEAEASEAFF

clone_size: -
j_call: TRBJ2-1
cdr3_length: 15
v_call: TRBV5-6
d_call: TRBD2
cdr3_nt: TGTGCCAGCAGCGTACTAGCGGGGGGTTTCAATGAGCAGTTCTTC
cdr3_aa: CASSVLAGGFNEQFF

clone_size: -
j_call: TRBJ2-2
cdr3_length: 13
v_call: TRBV7-2
d_call: -
cdr3_nt: TGTGCCAGCAGTGTAAGGGGTACCGGGGAGCTGTTTTTT
cdr3_aa: CASSVRGTGELFF

clone_size: -
j_call: TRBJ1-2
cdr3_length: 11
v_call: TRBV20-1
d_call: -
cdr3_nt: TGCAGTGCACCAAGCGACTATGGCTACACCTTC
cdr3_aa: CSAPSDYGYTF

clone_size: -
j_call: TRBJ1-6
cdr3_length: 17
v_call: TRBV5-4
d_call: TRBD1
cdr3_nt: TGTGCCAGCAGCTTATCCGGGACAGGGACTTATAATTCACCCCTCCACTTT
cdr3_aa: CASSLSGTGTYNSPLHF

clone_size: -
j_call: TRBJ1-1
cdr3_length: 14
v_call: TRBV7-2
d_call: TRBD1
cdr3_nt: TGTGCCAGCAGCTTAGTCCAGGGGGGCACTGAAGCTTTCTTT
cdr3_aa: CASSLVQGGTEAFF

clone_size: -
j_call: TRBJ2-2
cdr3_length: 15
v_call: TRBV10-2
d_call: TRBD1
cdr3_nt: TGCGCCAGCAGGGAGACAGGGGGCGACACCGGGGAGCTGTTTTTT
cdr3_aa: CASRETGGDTGELFF

clone_size: -
j_call: TRBJ2-1
cdr3_length: 16
v_call: TRBV10-3
d_call: TRBD2
cdr3_nt: TGTGCCATCAGTGAGGCAACTAGCGGGGGTTACAATGAGCAGTTCTTC
cdr3_aa: CAISEATSGGYNEQFF

clone_size: -
j_call: TRBJ1-3
cdr3_length: 16
v_call: TRBV5-6
d_call: -
cdr3_nt: TGTGCCAGCAGCTTGGAGGAGGGGTTCTCTGGAAACACCATATATTTT
cdr3_aa: CASSLEEGFSGNTIYF

clone_size: -
j_call: TRBJ1-1
cdr3_length: 15
v_call: TRBV18
d_call: -
cdr3_nt: TGTGCCAGCTCGACGGGCAGCGGGGTGTGGACTGAAGCTTTCTTT
cdr3_aa: CASSTGSGVWTEAFF

clone_size: -
j_call: TRBJ1-1
cdr3_length: 17
v_call: TRBV4-3
d_call: -
cdr3_nt: TGCGCCAGCAGCCAAGGTGCATCGCGGGTTGGTGACGCTGAAGCTTTCTTT
cdr3_aa: CASSQGASRVGDAEAFF

clone_size: -
j_call: TRBJ2-7
cdr3_length: 14
v_call: TRBV10-3
d_call: TRBD1
cdr3_nt: TGTGCCATCAGTGAAAGACAGGGTCCCTACGAGCAGTACTTC
cdr3_aa: CAISERQGPYEQYF

clone_size: once
j_call: TRBJ2-2
cdr3_length: 16
v_call: TRBV29-1
d_call: TRBD1
cdr3_nt: TGCAGCGTTGGCAGACCGGGACAGGGGTTAGCCGGGGAGCTGTTTTTT
cdr3_aa: CSVGRPGQGLAGELFF

clone_size: -
j_call: TRBJ1-1
cdr3_length: 14
v_call: TRBV5-1
d_call: TRBD1
cdr3_nt: TGCGCCAGCAGCTCGGGACAGGGGCATACTGAAGCTTTCTTT
cdr3_aa: CASSSGQGHTEAFF

clone_size: -
j_call: TRBJ1-1
cdr3_length: 14
v_call: TRBV3-1/TRBV3-2
d_call: TRBD1
cdr3_nt: TGTGCCAGCAGCTACGGCACAGGGGGAACTGAAGCTTTCTTT
cdr3_aa: CASSYGTGGTEAFF

clone_size: once
j_call: TRBJ1-2
cdr3_length: 13
v_call: TRBV10-3
d_call: -
cdr3_nt: TGTGCCATCAGTGAGACGGGACTCTATGGCTACACCTTC
cdr3_aa: CAISETGLYGYTF

clone_size: few
j_call: TRBJ1-2
cdr3_length: 15
v_call: TRBV18
d_call: -
cdr3_nt: TGTGCCAGCTCACCACTCGGGGGAGCTAACTATGGCTACACCTTC
cdr3_aa: CASSPLGGANYGYTF

clone_size: -
j_call: TRBJ1-2
cdr3_length: 13
v_call: TRBV6-5
d_call: -
cdr3_nt: TGTGCCAGCAGACGGATGACAGGTCCCGGCTACACCTTC
cdr3_aa: CASRRMTGPGYTF